The TCR beta chain under discussion was sequenced for a study of beta chain features in type 1 diabetes. Study-level results: The cDNA sequencing approach could over-represent high-TCR-expressing cells. There was no resolution here of whether HLA type influences TCRB rearrangement.

This clone was seen a few times. What it binds is unknown. V shed 6 bases and J shed 5 bases, with 10 bases lying between them. CDR1 SQVTM and CDR2 ANQGSEA come from the germline V gene. There are 12 residues in the CDR3. Reverse transcription of all isolated RNA meant that expressed TCRB transcripts were sequenced. Clones were read by immunoSEQ multiplex PCR, and TCRdb kept only the in-frame ones, dropping some. The data show 500,000 to 700,000 clones, about 16% seen once. Markers CD45RO/CCR7/CD25/CD127/CD95/CD27 served to sort CD4+ naive, central memory, regulatory and stem cell-like memory cells. The sequence was obtained from a man between 18 and 29 years old in good health. The specimen sequenced was naive CD4+ T cells from blood. The chain is built from TRBV29-1 and TRBJ1-4; no clear D. DNA for the CDR3: TGCAGCGTACTCCGCGCCAATGAAAAACTGTTTTTT. Translating it yields CSVLRANEKLFF.